The 18 T cell receptor beta chains below come from one sample, sequenced in a study of identical twins. TCRdb processed the 5' RACE reads anew with MiXCR; each CDR3 protein has one entry. The data show about 100,000 distinct CDR3 sequences, with under 6.5% seen just once and over 9.5% held by the top ten. Sequenced: memory T cells sorted from blood. Source of these receptors: a woman aged 45-65 years in good health.

This clonotype was seen at least ten times. The chain's CDR3 is CASRGRGTEAFF. The CDR3 bases are TGTGCCAGCCGAGGCCGGGGGACTGAAGCTTTCTTT. The chain is built from TRBV7-9 and TRBJ1-1, with D perhaps TRBD1 (5 bases). Germline-derived CDR1 and CDR2 are SEHNR and FQNEAQ (reference sequence). The CDR3 runs 12 residues. V lost 8 bases and J lost 5, with 12 bases in between.

In its sample, this clonotype was seen many times. This sequence joins TRBV27 and TRBJ1-1, with a possible D match to TRBD1 (6 bases). This CDR3 region has 15 residues. Germline V lookup: CDR1 MNHEY, CDR2 SMNVEV (reference sequence). V was clipped by 2 bases and J by 1 base, with 11 bases between them. CDR3: CASSLDSRGNTEAFF. DNA of the CDR3: TGTGCCAGCAGTTTAGACTCCAGGGGGAACACTGAAGCTTTCTTT.

The chain employs TRBV27 and TRBJ2-1; 7 nucleotides match TRBD2. The V gene's germline CDR1 is MNHEY and CDR2 SMNVEV (reference sequence). CDR3 size: 13 residues. Trimming cost V 5 bases and J 6 bases; bases outside gene matches: 4. This CDR3 is CASSRGTTNEQFF. CDR3 nucleotide sequence: TGTGCCAGCAGTCGGGGGACTACCAATGAGCAGTTCTTC.

This chain connects TRBV19 to TRBJ1-1, with 7 bases lining up with TRBD1. Germline CDR1 is LNHDA and CDR2 is SQIVND (reference sequence). V lost 8 bases to trimming and J lost 0 bases; unmatched junction nucleotides: 3. The CDR3 sequence is 13 residues long. This CDR3 is CASLRGVNTEAFF. The CDR3 region has the DNA TGTGCCAGTCTCAGGGGGGTGAACACTGAAGCTTTCTTT.

The chain links TRBV11-3 to TRBJ2-7, with D possibly matching TRBD1 (6 bases). Germline V lookup: CDR1 SGHNT, CDR2 YENEEA. This CDR3 has 15 residues. Trimming removed 5 bases from V and 0 bases from J, with 14 bases in between. The CDR3: CASSKTGTSSYEQYF. The CDR3 DNA follows: TGTGCCAGCAGCAAAACAGGGACGAGCTCCTACGAGCAGTACTTC.

This clonotype was detected many times. The genes are TRBV12-3 or TRBV12-4 and TRBJ2-1, with 7 bases lining up with TRBD1. The CDR3 runs to 15 residues. Losses at the gene ends were 6 bases for V and 4 bases for J; bases not matched to a gene: 9. This chain's CDR3 is CASRLSATGYNEQFF. As DNA, the CDR3 is TGTGCCAGCAGACTCTCCGCGACAGGGTACAATGAGCAGTTCTTC.

This chain joins TRBV5-6 and TRBJ1-1; D remains ambiguous. This CDR3 is 11 amino acids long. Germline loops: CDR1 SGHDT, CDR2 YYEEEE. Trimming stripped 2 bases from V and 2 bases from J, with 1 base between. In nucleotides, the CDR3 is TGTGCCAGCAGCTTTAACACTGAAGCTTTCTTT. It translates to CASSFNTEAFF.

This clonotype was seen a few times. The chain links TRBV6-2 or TRBV6-3 to TRBJ2-7; D not certain. The CDR3 has 15 residues. V was cut by 1 base and J by 2 bases, with 12 bases left in between. CDR1 is MNHEY and CDR2 is SVGEGT in the germline V gene. The CDR3, as DNA: TGTGCCAGCAGTTACTTGTCTTCCCTTACCTACGAGCAGTACTTC. Translating gives CASSYLSSLTYEQYF.

Ten or more counts support this clonotype. The chain recombines TRBV6-1 with TRBJ1-4, with TRBD1 matching over 7 bases. With V trimmed by 6 bases and J by 1 base, 5 bases remained unmatched. The CDR3 spans 15 residues. Germline V CDR1 and CDR2: MNHNS, SASEGT. CDR3 region: CASRSRQGTNEKLFF. Written as DNA, the CDR3 is TGTGCCAGCAGATCCCGACAGGGAACTAATGAAAAACTGTTTTTT.

This chain uses TRBV24-1 with TRBJ2-1; D is undetermined. CDR1 and CDR2 from the germline V gene are KGHDR and SFDVKD. V gave up 7 bases and J gave up 9 bases, with 15 bases separating them. The CDR3 is made up of 13 amino acids. The CDR3 reads CATSRPPPVEQFF. The DNA for the CDR3 is TGTGCCACCAGCCGGCCACCGCCGGTTGAGCAGTTCTTC.

The chain couples TRBV7-6 to TRBJ2-1; 8 bases align to TRBD2. This CDR3 comprises 15 residues. Germline V gene data show CDR1 as SGHVS and CDR2 as FNYEAQ. Unmatched junction bases numbered 7, after V lost 3 bases and J lost 6 bases. The CDR3 protein is CASSFRLATVNEQFF. CDR3 in DNA: TGTGCCAGCAGCTTTCGACTAGCGACCGTCAATGAGCAGTTCTTC.

This clonotype was seen many times. The CDR3 protein is CASTDSGRGDEQFF. The CDR3, as DNA: TGCGCCAGCACCGATAGCGGGAGAGGCGATGAGCAGTTCTTC. The rearrangement uses TRBV5-1 and TRBJ2-1, with 9 bases fitting TRBD2. Trimming at V came to 6 bases and at J to 8 bases, leaving 9 bases not matched to a gene. Germline CDR1 reads SGHRS; CDR2 reads YFSETQ. This CDR3 contains 14 residues. Based on the CDR3 plus reference TRBV5-1 and TRBJ2-1, the full variable domain is KAGVTQTPRYLIKTRGQQVTLSCSPISGHRSVSWYQQTPGQGLQFLFEYFSETQRNKGNFPGRFSGRQFSNSRSEMNVSTLELGDSALYLCASTDSGRGDEQFFGPGTRLTVL.

This clonotype was seen at least ten times. For the CDR3, the DNA is TGCGCCAGCAGCTCGGAAGGGGGAGGAACCGGGGAGCTGTTTTTT. Its translation is CASSSEGGGTGELFF. This chain links TRBV5-1 with TRBJ2-2; tentatively, D is TRBD1 or TRBD2 (6 bases each). The CDR3 is 15 residues long. Germline V gene sequence: CDR1 SGHRS, CDR2 YFSETQ. Trimming stripped 3 bases from V and 5 bases from J, with 14 bases between.

This clonotype has only a few counts. The chain uses TRBV20-1 and TRBJ2-1; D remains unclear. Germline V gene data show CDR1 as DFQATT and CDR2 as SNEGSKA (reference sequence). V lost 4 bases and J lost 6, with 13 bases in between. The CDR3 spans 13 residues. This chain's CDR3 is CSAKLWAGNEQFF. In DNA, the CDR3 is TGCAGTGCTAAGCTTTGGGCAGGCAATGAGCAGTTCTTC.

This clonotype showed up just a few times. This chain joins TRBV7-9 and TRBJ2-1; 9 bases are a match to TRBD1. CDR1 SEHNR and CDR2 FQNEAQ come from the germline V gene (reference sequence). The CDR3 length is 15 residues. The V gene end was trimmed by 6 bases and the J gene end by 3 bases; junction bases not matched to a gene: 6. The CDR3 DNA reads as TGTGCCAGCAGTTCACAGGGGGCCAACTACAATGAGCAGTTCTTC. It codes for CASSSQGANYNEQFF. Together with reference TRBV7-9 and TRBJ2-1, the CDR3 gives the full variable domain: DTGVSQNPRHKITKRGQNVTFRCDPISEHNRLYWYRQTLGQGPEFLTYFQNEAQLEKSRLLSDRFSAERPKGSFSTLEIQRTEQGDSAMYLCASSSQGANYNEQFFGPGTRLTVL.

CDR3 sequence: CASSLGQGSEKLFF. CDR3 nucleotide sequence: TGTGCCAGCAGCTTGGGACAGGGCTCTGAAAAACTGTTTTTT. V usage is TRBV5-4 and J usage is TRBJ1-4, with TRBD1 matching 7 bases. Germline values: CDR1 SGHNT, CDR2 YYREEE (reference sequence). The CDR3 has 14 residues. V gave up 0 bases and J gave up 7 bases; unmatched junction bases: 3.

This clonotype was picked up many times. The gene calls are TRBV19 and TRBJ2-3, with 10 bases lining up with TRBD1. V shed 7 bases, J shed 2 bases, and the junction held 6 bases outside the gene matches. There are 15 residues in the CDR3. Germline CDR1 and CDR2: LNHDA and SQIVND (reference sequence). CDR3 bases: TGTGCCAGTACCGACGGGACAGGGGCCACAGATACGCAGTATTTT. Protein: CASTDGTGATDTQYF.

The chain has TRBV4-1 and TRBJ2-7; the D is unclear. The V gene's germline CDR1 is MGHRA and CDR2 YSYEKL. This CDR3 is 13 amino acids long. V lost 0 bases and J lost 6, with 9 bases in between. CDR3 residues: CASSQDRISEQYF. CDR3 in DNA: TGCGCCAGCAGCCAAGATAGGATCTCCGAGCAGTACTTC.